A single sample is the source of the 12 T cell receptor beta chains below, sequenced in a study of control samples from healthy donors and cancer patients. Some clones are missing from TCRdb's copy, which holds only in-frame ones; the method was immunoSEQ multiplex PCR. Among under 85,000 clones listed, 93% were seen once. Input material: PBMCs. These receptors were taken from a woman between 40 and 55 years old with lung cancer.

This rearrangement joins TRBV11-3 to TRBJ1-1; 8 bases line up with TRBD1. This CDR3 has 15 amino acids. Germline CDR1 is SGHNT and CDR2 is YENEEA. Trimming cost V 3 bases and J 3 bases; bases outside gene matches: 6. CDR3 in DNA: TGTGCCAGCAGCTTCAGCAGGGGGCTAGACACTGAAGCTTTCTTT. Residues: CASSFSRGLDTEAFF.

The chain is built from TRBV27 and TRBJ2-1; a weak D match, TRBD1 (5 bases). The V gene's germline CDR1 is MNHEY and CDR2 SMNVEV (reference sequence). Between the trimmed V and J ends, which lost 6 bases and 0 bases, there was a span of 9 bases. This CDR3 region has 14 residues. CDR3 residues: CASSLGASYNEQFF. The DNA of the CDR3 is TGTGCCAGCAGCCTAGGGGCCTCCTACAATGAGCAGTTCTTC.

About this clone itself: Additional DNA sequences in this sample encode the identical CDR3. This chain uses TRBV9 with TRBJ1-1; D possibly corresponds to TRBD1 (5 bases). Trimming pared 0 bases from V and 3 bases from J, leaving 6 bases between. The germline CDR1 and CDR2 sequences are SGDLS and YYNGEE. This CDR3 has 13 residues. The CDR3, as DNA: TGTGCCAGCAGCGTAGGGGGGGACACTGAAGCTTTCTTT. The encoded protein is CASSVGGDTEAFF.

V usage is TRBV6-1 and J usage is TRBJ1-2, with D unresolved. CDR3 length: 11 residues. Trimming stripped 3 bases from V and 8 bases from J, with 7 bases between. Germline V gives CDR1 MNHNS, CDR2 SASEGT. The CDR3 sequence is CASSDYLGYTF. For the CDR3, the DNA is TGTGCCAGCAGTGATTACTTAGGCTACACCTTC.

The V gene is TRBV13, the J gene TRBJ2-3, with TRBD2 matching 9 bases. The CDR3 covers 17 residues. V dropped 5 bases and J dropped 2; count of bases not matched to a gene: 11. In germline, CDR1 is PRHDT, CDR2 FYEKMQ (reference sequence). CDR3 region: CASSTRLAAIFTDTQYF. The CDR3 DNA sequence: TGTGCCAGCAGCACCCGACTAGCGGCGATTTTCACAGATACGCAGTATTTT. Full variable domain (rest looked up from reference TRBV13 and TRBJ2-3): AAGVIQSPRHLIKEKRETATLKCYPIPRHDTVYWYQQGPGQDPQFLISFYEKMQSDKGSIPDRFSAQQFSDYHSELNMSSLELGDSALYFCASSTRLAAIFTDTQYFGPGTRLTVL.

The V call is TRBV5-4, the J call TRBJ1-4; a possible D gene is TRBD1 (5 bases). CDR1 is SGHNT, CDR2 YYREEE, per germline (reference sequence). CDR3 size: 15 residues. V was shortened by 2 bases and J by 7 bases, with 15 bases between the two germline ends. CDR3 in amino acids: CASSLRSQGSEKLFF. CDR3 DNA sequence: TGTGCCAGCAGCTTACGGTCCCAGGGAAGTGAAAAACTGTTTTTT.

This clone was recorded only once. The chain links TRBV27 to TRBJ1-1; D possibly corresponds to TRBD1 (5 bases). The CDR3 has 16 amino acids. The germline V gene encodes CDR1 MNHEY and CDR2 SMNVEV (reference sequence). Trimming removed 2 bases from V and 5 bases from J, with 18 bases in between. The CDR3, as DNA: TGTGCCAGCAGTTTAGCAGGGTTCCCCTCGGGAACTGAAGCTTTCTTT. Protein sequence: CASSLAGFPSGTEAFF.

In its sample, this clone was seen a few times. This sequence joins TRBV18 and TRBJ1-1; D gene unclear. The CDR3 is 15 residues long. Germline CDR1 and CDR2: KGHSH and LQKENI. With 0 bases removed from V and 6 bases from J, the gap between germline ends came to 14 bases. The CDR3 nucleotides are TGTGCCAGCTCACCACCGACCTCATGGGCGGCTGAAGCTTTCTTT. This translates into CASSPPTSWAAEAFF.

This clone turned up a few times. This rearrangement joins TRBV18 to TRBJ1-4; 7 nucleotides match TRBD1. The CDR3 length is 17 residues. Germline V CDR1 and CDR2: KGHSH, LQKENI. The J segment lost 2 bases and the V segment lost 1 base, leaving 7 bases of the junction unmatched. The CDR3 DNA reads TGTGCCAGCTCACCACGGAACAGGGGAGCGACTAATGAAAAACTGTTTTTT. Protein product: CASSPRNRGATNEKLFF.

CDR3 bases: TGTGCCAGCAGTTACGACACCTACGAGCAGTACTTC. It codes for CASSYDTYEQYF. V is TRBV6-2 or TRBV6-3 and J is TRBJ2-7; D uncertain. There are 12 residues in the CDR3. The V gene's germline CDR1 is MNHEY and CDR2 SVGEGT. V gave up 2 bases and J gave up 2 bases, with 4 bases separating them.

CDR3 sequence: CASSRQGKWYEQYF. CDR3 in DNA: TGTGCCAGCAGCCGACAGGGTAAATGGTACGAGCAGTACTTC. The chain employs TRBV28 and TRBJ2-7; TRBD1 matches 7 bases. CDR3 size: 14 residues. Per germline, CDR1 MDHEN and CDR2 SYDVKM. With 6 bases clipped from V and 4 bases from J, the junction kept 9 bases outside the gene matches.

This sequence joins TRBV3-1 (or the pseudogene TRBV3-2) and TRBJ1-2; maybe TRBD1 (6 bases). The V gene's germline CDR1 is LGHDT and CDR2 YNNKEL (reference sequence). The CDR3 runs to 17 residues. V lost 4 bases to trimming and J lost 0 bases, with 18 bases between them. For the CDR3, the DNA is TGTGCCAGCAGCCCGAGGGGGTCCATCACCTCTAACTATGGCTACACCTTC. This sequence encodes CASSPRGSITSNYGYTF.